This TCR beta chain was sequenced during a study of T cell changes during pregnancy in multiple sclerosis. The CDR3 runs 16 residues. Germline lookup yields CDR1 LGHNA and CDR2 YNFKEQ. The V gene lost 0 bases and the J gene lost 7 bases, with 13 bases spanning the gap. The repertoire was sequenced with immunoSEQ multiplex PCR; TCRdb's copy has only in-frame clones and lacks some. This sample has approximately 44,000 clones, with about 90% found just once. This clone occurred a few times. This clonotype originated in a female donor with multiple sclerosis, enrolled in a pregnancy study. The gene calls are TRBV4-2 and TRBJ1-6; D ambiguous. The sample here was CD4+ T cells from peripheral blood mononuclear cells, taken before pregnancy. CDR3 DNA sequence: TGTGCCAGCAGCCAAGATGGTAGAGGTTTCAATTCACCCCTCCACTTT. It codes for CASSQDGRGFNSPLHF.